This T cell receptor beta chain comes out of a study of beta chain features in type 1 diabetes. Study as a whole: Across all samples, about 100 million sorted cells were examined.

Cells sorted by CD45RO/CCR7/CD25/CD127/CD95/CD27 comprised CD4+ naive, central memory, regulatory and stem cell-like memory cells. The study reverse transcribed the entire isolated RNA, so it sequenced expressed TCRB transcripts. Only in-frame clones appear in the TCRdb table, and some are missing; sequencing was by immunoSEQ multiplex PCR. The sample consists of 350,000 or so clones, about 19% of them appearing once. With regard to this clone: Antigen unknown.

The germline V and J ends were trimmed by 5 bases and 5 bases, with 9 bases remaining between them. The germline gives CDR1 KGHSH, CDR2 LQKENI. The CDR3 totals 12 residues. The study's findings and limits: Type 1 diabetes patients showed fewer insertions and more deletions at VDJ junctions.

Specimen: naive CD4+ T cells from blood. The rearrangement uses TRBV18 and TRBJ2-5; tentatively, D is TRBD1 (5 bases). This clonotype was obtained from a woman aged 18-29 years in good health. The CDR3 sequence: CASSSGQETQYF. The CDR3 DNA follows: TGTGCCAGCTCATCAGGGCAGGAGACCCAGTACTTC.